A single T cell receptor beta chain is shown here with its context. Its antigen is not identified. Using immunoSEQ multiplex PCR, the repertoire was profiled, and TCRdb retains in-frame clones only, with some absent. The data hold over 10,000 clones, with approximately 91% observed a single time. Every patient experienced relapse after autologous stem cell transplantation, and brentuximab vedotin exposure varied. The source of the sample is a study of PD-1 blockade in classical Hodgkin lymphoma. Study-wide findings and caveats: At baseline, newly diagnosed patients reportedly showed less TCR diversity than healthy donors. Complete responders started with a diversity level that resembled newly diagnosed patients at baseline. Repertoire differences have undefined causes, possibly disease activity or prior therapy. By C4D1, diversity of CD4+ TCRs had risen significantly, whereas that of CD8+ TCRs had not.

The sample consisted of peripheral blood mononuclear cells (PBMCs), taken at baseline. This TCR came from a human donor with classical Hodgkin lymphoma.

CDR3 region: CASSRRGFGGYTF. For the CDR3, the DNA is TGTGCCAGCAGCCGCAGGGGTTTTGGTGGCTACACCTTC. V usage is TRBV7-9 and J usage is TRBJ1-2; D is perhaps TRBD1 (6 bases). The V end was cut by 5 bases, the J end by 7 bases, with 14 bases between. CDR1 is SEHNR, CDR2 FQNEAQ, per germline (reference sequence). The CDR3 consists of 13 residues.